This T cell receptor (beta chain) is from a study of shared clonotypes between healthy human individuals. Study as a whole: CD8 memory received one plate per donor, CD8 naive two, CD4 memory three and CD4 naive three.

Germline CDR1 is MNHEY and CDR2 is SMNVEV (reference sequence). The V end was cut by 4 bases, the J end by 5 bases, with 23 bases between. The length of the CDR3 is 17 residues. Produced via immunoSEQ multiplex PCR; TCRdb's table is partial and in-frame only. Altogether approximately 530,000 clones are present, 90% to 96% being singletons, with the ten largest covering under 0.06%. The sequence was collected from a woman younger than 45 in good health. Sequencing was carried out using naive CD4+ T cells sorted from blood. Documented subset: CD45RA+ positively selected. This rearrangement joins TRBV27 to TRBJ1-1; TRBD1 is a possible D gene (6 bases). The CDR3 loop is CASSSYPQPGAQTEAFF. The CDR3 coding sequence is TGTGCCAGCAGTTCTTACCCACAACCAGGGGCGCAGACTGAAGCTTTCTTT.